This section outlines one T cell receptor (beta chain) sequence together with its context. This sample stems from a study of patients and donors after allogeneic stem cell transplantation. Using its own MiXCR run on the RT-PCR reads, TCRdb lists one record per CDR3 protein. Of about 960,000 distinct CDR3 sequences in the sample, roughly 18% were seen once. Sequences were obtained from blood, either unsorted or a sorted T cell fraction (not recorded which). This TCR was sampled from a human donor who was either an allogeneic HSCT recipient or a stem cell or donor lymphocyte infusion donor (not recorded which). It is not recorded whose cells these are; they may come from a transplant donor.

CDR3 amino acids: CASSQVSGGGGTQYF. In nucleotides, the CDR3 is TGCGCCAGCAGCCAAGTCAGTGGCGGGGGGGGGACCCAGTACTTC. The chain uses TRBV4-3 and TRBJ2-5, with 9 bases aligning to TRBD2. The CDR3 is 15 amino acids. The ends lost 1 base at V and 7 bases at J; junction bases unmatched: 7. The V gene's germline CDR1 is LGHNA and CDR2 YSLEER.